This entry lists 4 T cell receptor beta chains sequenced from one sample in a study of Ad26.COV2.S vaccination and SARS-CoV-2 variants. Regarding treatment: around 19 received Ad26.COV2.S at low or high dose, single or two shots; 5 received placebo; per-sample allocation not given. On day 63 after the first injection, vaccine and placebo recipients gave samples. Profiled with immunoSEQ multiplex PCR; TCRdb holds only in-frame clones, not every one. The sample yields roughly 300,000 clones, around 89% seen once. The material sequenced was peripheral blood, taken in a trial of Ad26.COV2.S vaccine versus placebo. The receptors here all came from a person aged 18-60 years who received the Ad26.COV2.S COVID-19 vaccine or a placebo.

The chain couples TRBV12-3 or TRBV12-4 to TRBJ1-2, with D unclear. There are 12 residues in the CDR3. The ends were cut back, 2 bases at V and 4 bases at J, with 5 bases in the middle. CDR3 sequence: CASSLNTYGYTF. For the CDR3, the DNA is TGTGCCAGCAGTTTAAATACCTATGGCTACACCTTC.

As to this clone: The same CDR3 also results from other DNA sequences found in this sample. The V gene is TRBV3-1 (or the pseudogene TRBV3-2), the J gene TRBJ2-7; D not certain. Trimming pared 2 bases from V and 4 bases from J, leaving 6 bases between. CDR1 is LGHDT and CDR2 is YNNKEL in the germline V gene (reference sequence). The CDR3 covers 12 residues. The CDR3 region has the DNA TGTGCCAGCAGCCAATCATTTTACGAGCAGTACTTC. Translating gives CASSQSFYEQYF.

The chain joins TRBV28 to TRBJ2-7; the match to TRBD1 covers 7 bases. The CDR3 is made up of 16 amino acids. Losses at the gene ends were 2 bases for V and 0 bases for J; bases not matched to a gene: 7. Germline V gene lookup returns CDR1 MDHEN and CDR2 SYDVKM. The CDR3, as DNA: TGTGCCAGCAGTTTAAGACGTGCAGGGGGCTCCTACGAGCAGTACTTC. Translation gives CASSLRRAGGSYEQYF.

CDR3 nucleotides: TGTGCCAGCAGTTGGGCCCTCGACTACGAGCAGTACTTC. Encoded protein: CASSWALDYEQYF. The rearrangement joins TRBV6-6 to TRBJ2-7; D not resolved. CDR1 MNHNY and CDR2 SVGAGI come from the germline V gene (reference sequence). The CDR3 extends over 13 amino acids. Trimming shortened V by 4 bases and J by 3 bases, and 10 bases separated the two germline ends.